The next 27 T cell receptor beta chains were all read from a single sample in a study of T cell repertoires in cytomegalovirus infection. No cognate antigen is known for these TCRs. In TCRdb, the reads were re-called with MiXCR into one record per CDR3 protein. The sample carries 450,000 to 600,000 distinct CDR3 sequences, under 45% recorded once. The sequenced sample was cultured PBMCs, obtained from culture after CMV antigen stimulation. Every receptor here comes from a human donor in good health (CMV status not recorded). Some clones in this sample may be carry-over from other donors' samples.

This chain links TRBV4-1 with TRBJ2-1; 8 positions match TRBD2. The CDR3 covers 18 residues. CDR1 MGHRA and CDR2 YSYEKL come from the germline V gene. After removal of 3 bases from V and 0 bases from J, the junction contained 10 bases not matched to a gene. The CDR3 nucleotides read TGCGCCAGCAGCCAGCCCGGGGCTAGCGGGTCCTCCTACAATGAGCAGTTCTTC. Translation gives CASSQPGASGSSYNEQFF.

The chain couples TRBV6-6 to TRBJ2-1, with 9 bases fitting TRBD2. J gave up 10 bases and V 5 bases, and 9 bases lay outside the gene matches. This CDR3 is 14 amino acids long. Germline CDR1 MNHNY, CDR2 SVGAGI (reference sequence). CDR3 nucleotide sequence: TGTGCCAGCAGTAGGCTAGCGGGATTAGGGGAGCAGTTCTTC. This gives the protein CASSRLAGLGEQFF.

The rearrangement links TRBV18 to TRBJ2-3; D is unresolved. Germline CDR1 and CDR2: KGHSH and LQKENI. Deletions cut 0 bases from V and 5 bases from J, with 9 bases between. The CDR3 is made up of 14 amino acids. The CDR3 here is CASSPPSTVDTQYF. DNA for the CDR3: TGTGCCAGCTCACCACCGTCGACCGTAGATACGCAGTATTTT.

This chain uses TRBV7-6 with TRBJ2-7; D assignment may be TRBD1 or TRBD2 (6 bases each). The germline V gene encodes CDR1 SGHVS and CDR2 FNYEAQ. V was cut by 2 bases and J by 3 bases, with 11 bases left in between. This CDR3 has 14 amino acids. The CDR3 protein is CASSLRGEDYEQYF. The DNA of the CDR3 is TGTGCCAGCAGCTTAAGGGGGGAAGACTACGAGCAGTACTTC. The full variable domain, in which reference TRBV7-6 and TRBJ2-7 provide the parts outside the CDR3, is GAGVSQSPRYKVTKRGQDVALRCDPISGHVSLYWYRQALGQGPEFLTYFNYEAQQDKSGLPNDRFSAERPEGSISTLTIQRTEQRDSAMYRCASSLRGEDYEQYFGPGTRLTVT.

The rearrangement joins TRBV7-8 to TRBJ2-1; 11 nucleotides agree with TRBD2. V shed 4 bases and J 5 bases; nucleotides not matched to a gene: 10. Germline V gene lookup returns CDR1 SGHVS and CDR2 FQNEAQ. The CDR3 extends over 17 amino acids. The CDR3: CASSSTPGLAADNEQFF. Here the CDR3 DNA reads TGTGCCAGCAGCTCAACCCCGGGACTAGCGGCCGACAATGAGCAGTTCTTC. Based on the CDR3 plus reference TRBV7-8 and TRBJ2-1, the full variable domain is GAGVSQSPRYKVAKRGQDVALRCDPISGHVSLFWYQQALGQGPEFLTYFQNEAQLDKSGLPSDRFFAERPEGSVSTLKIQRTQQEDSAVYLCASSSTPGLAADNEQFFGPGTRLTVL.

This clonotype was counted only a few times. The chain has TRBV12-3 or TRBV12-4 and TRBJ1-1; 9 bases are shared with TRBD1. The CDR3 consists of 12 residues. Trimming took 5 bases from V and 8 from J; bases not matched to a gene: 3. Here the CDR3 DNA reads TGTGCCAGCAGTCCGGACAGGGGAGAAGCTTTCTTT. Translation gives CASSPDRGEAFF.

The chain employs TRBV20-1 and TRBJ2-1; D remains unclear. The V end was cut by 2 bases, the J end by 9 bases, with 5 bases between. CDR1 is DFQATT, CDR2 SNEGSKA, per germline (reference sequence). The CDR3 is 10 residues long. CDR3 in amino acids: CSARWGEQFF. The CDR3 coding sequence is TGCAGTGCTAGATGGGGTGAGCAGTTCTTC.

The chain is built from TRBV7-8 and TRBJ1-1; 7 nucleotides agree with TRBD1. This CDR3 comprises 16 residues. After removal of 5 bases from V and 0 bases from J, the junction contained 9 bases not matched to a gene. The germline V gene encodes CDR1 SGHVS and CDR2 FQNEAQ. Written as DNA, the CDR3 is TGTGCCAGCAGCCCCGACAGGGCTTTCATGAACACTGAAGCTTTCTTT. Translation: CASSPDRAFMNTEAFF.

The chain has TRBV29-1 and TRBJ2-3; D might be TRBD2 (7 bases). The length of the CDR3 is 13 residues. Per the germline V gene, CDR1 is SQVTM and CDR2 is ANQGSEA. Trimming stripped 4 bases from V and 4 bases from J, with 12 bases between. CDR3 nucleotide sequence: TGCAGCGTTGCTGGGGAGGGGGCAGATACGCAGTATTTT. Residues: CSVAGEGADTQYF.

V is TRBV6-6 and J is TRBJ2-7; 9 nucleotides line up with TRBD1. V shed 7 bases, J shed 3 bases, and the junction held 13 bases outside the gene matches. The germline gives CDR1 MNHNY, CDR2 SVGAGI (reference sequence). The CDR3 has 16 residues. CDR3 sequence (DNA): TGTGCCAGCACTTTTACACGTGGGACAGGGCACTACGAGCAGTACTTC. Protein sequence: CASTFTRGTGHYEQYF.

V and J are TRBV7-2 and TRBJ1-2; tentative D call: TRBD1 (5 bases). The CDR3 length is 13 residues. CDR1 and CDR2 from the germline V gene are SGHTA and FQGNSA. The V gene lost 4 bases and the J gene lost 4 bases, with 10 bases spanning the gap. DNA of the CDR3: TGTGCCAGCAGCTCCCCAGGGCGCTATGGCTACACCTTC. Residues: CASSSPGRYGYTF. The entire variable domain, with the rest obtained from reference TRBV7-2 and TRBJ1-2, is as follows: GAGVSQSPSNKVTEKGKDVELRCDPISGHTALYWYRQSLGQGLEFLIYFQGNSAPDKSGLPSDRFSAERTGGSVSTLTIQRTQQEDSAVYLCASSSPGRYGYTFGSGTRLTVV.

This clonotype has more than one count but fewer than ten. The chain has TRBV6-2 or TRBV6-3 and TRBJ2-1, with 8 bases lining up with TRBD2. Germline-derived CDR1 and CDR2 are MNHEY and SVGEGT. With V trimmed by 10 bases and J by 9 bases, 14 bases remained unmatched. This CDR3 is built from 14 residues. The CDR3 protein is CATSLGRGGSEQFF. CDR3 in DNA: TGTGCCACCTCTCTAGGACGGGGGGGAAGTGAGCAGTTCTTC.

This clonotype was counted a single time. The CDR3 bases are TGTGCCACTCGGACTTACTATAATTCACCCCTCCACTTT. Protein: CATRTYYNSPLHF. The V and J genes are TRBV10-3 and TRBJ1-6, with D hard to call. Trimming removed 10 bases from V and 3 bases from J, with 10 bases in between. This CDR3 region has 13 residues. Germline V lookup: CDR1 ENHRY, CDR2 SYGVKD.

The chain recombines TRBV27 with TRBJ2-6; tentative D call: TRBD1 (6 bases). Looked up from germline, CDR1 is MNHEY and CDR2 is SMNVEV (reference sequence). The V end was cut by 5 bases, the J end by 0 bases, with 17 bases between. The CDR3 covers 18 residues. CDR3 sequence reads: CASSPPRGSSSGANVLTF. The DNA of the CDR3 is TGTGCCAGCAGTCCCCCAAGGGGGTCAAGCTCTGGGGCCAACGTCCTGACTTTC.

V usage is TRBV19 and J usage is TRBJ1-2, with TRBD1 matching over 7 bases. This CDR3 spans 14 amino acids. V shed 7 bases, J shed 4 bases, and the junction held 9 bases outside the gene matches. Germline values: CDR1 LNHDA, CDR2 SQIVND (reference sequence). The CDR3 DNA follows: TGTGCCAGTACTAACAGGGGAAGATCCTATGGCTACACCTTC. As protein: CASTNRGRSYGYTF.

The chain recombines TRBV6-2 or TRBV6-3 with TRBJ1-2, with D perhaps TRBD1 (5 bases). Trimming shortened V by 5 bases and J by 10 bases, and 20 bases separated the two germline ends. This CDR3 spans 14 amino acids. Germline V gene sequence: CDR1 MNHEY, CDR2 SVGEGT. As DNA, the CDR3 is TGTGCCAGCAGTCCCCCGTCGGCAGGGTCGGTCTACACCTTC. Translating it yields CASSPPSAGSVYTF.

This clonotype was found a few times. The J gene is TRBJ2-3, the V gene TRBV6-1; the D gene could be TRBD1 or TRBD2 (5 bases each). The V end lost 6 bases, the J end lost 0 bases, and 10 bases lay between the germline ends. The CDR3 loop spans 14 amino acids. Germline V gene sequence: CDR1 MNHNS, CDR2 SASEGT. This chain's CDR3 is CASRRGSSTDTQYF. In DNA form, the CDR3 reads TGTGCCAGCAGGAGGGGCTCTAGCACAGATACGCAGTATTTT.

In regard to this clonotype: A read error may produce the germline difference seen at one junction end. This sequence joins TRBV2 and TRBJ1-4; TRBD1 is a possible D gene (5 bases). The CDR3 covers 13 residues. The germline V gene has CDR1 SNHLY and CDR2 FYNNEI. The CDR3 region is CASIEQANEKLFF. CDR3 sequence (DNA): TGTGCCAGCATTGAACAGGCTAATGAAAAACTGTTTTTT.

The rearrangement joins TRBV11-2 to TRBJ1-2; D may be TRBD1 (6 bases). This CDR3 is 14 amino acids long. Trimming removed 5 bases at V and 3 bases at J, with 13 bases between. CDR1 and CDR2 (germline): SGHAT, FQNNGV. For the CDR3, the DNA is TGTGCCAGCAGCGCTAGTGGGGGGCACTATGGCTACACCTTC. This encodes CASSASGGHYGYTF.

The V and J genes are TRBV11-2 and TRBJ2-1; D ambiguous. This CDR3 contains 14 residues. Trimming took off 4 bases at V and 1 base at J, with 8 bases between the two ends. CDR1 SGHAT and CDR2 FQNNGV come from the germline V gene. CDR3 sequence reads: CASSSIRSYNEQFF. CDR3 DNA sequence: TGTGCCAGCAGCTCGATAAGGTCCTACAATGAGCAGTTCTTC. Combining the CDR3 with reference TRBV11-2 and TRBJ2-1 gives the whole variable domain EAGVAQSPRYKIIEKRQSVAFWCNPISGHATLYWYQQILGQGPKLLIQFQNNGVVDDSQLPKDRFSAERLKGVDSTLKIQPAKLEDSAVYLCASSSIRSYNEQFFGPGTRLTVL.

This clonotype was counted at least ten times. This chain connects TRBV19 to TRBJ1-6; D uncertain. The V gene's germline CDR1 is LNHDA and CDR2 SQIVND (reference sequence). V was cut by 3 bases and J by 6 bases, with 12 bases left in between. The CDR3 sequence is 15 residues long. The CDR3 DNA is TGTGCCAGTAGTATCTCGGTGGCGAGTAATTCACCCCTCCACTTT. Its translation: CASSISVASNSPLHF.

This clonotype came up many times. The CDR3 region has the DNA TGTGCCAGCAGCTTGGAGACCCAGTACTTC. Amino acids: CASSLETQYF. The rearrangement uses TRBV7-2 and TRBJ2-5; D unclear. The ends were cut back, 3 bases at V and 5 bases at J, with 1 base in the middle. The CDR3 loop spans 10 amino acids. Germline CDR1 SGHTA, CDR2 FQGNSA. The full variable domain, rest sourced from reference TRBV7-2 and TRBJ2-5, is GAGVSQSPSNKVTEKGKDVELRCDPISGHTALYWYRQSLGQGLEFLIYFQGNSAPDKSGLPSDRFSAERTGGSVSTLTIQRTQQEDSAVYLCASSLETQYFGPGTRLLVL.

This chain connects TRBV12-3 or TRBV12-4 to TRBJ1-5, with 8 bases aligning to TRBD1. Germline trimming cut 6 bases from V and 4 bases from J; bases unmatched to any gene: 11. The CDR3 runs to 16 residues. CDR3 protein: CASSLWVRGPNQPQHF. The CDR3 nucleotides are TGTGCCAGCAGCTTGTGGGTCAGGGGGCCTAATCAGCCCCAGCATTTT.

V usage is TRBV7-2 and J usage is TRBJ2-1; the match to TRBD2 covers 13 bases. There are 13 residues in the CDR3. V shed 8 bases and J 6 bases; nucleotides not matched to a gene: 1. The germline gives CDR1 SGHTA, CDR2 FQGNSA. As DNA, the CDR3 is TGTGCCAGCGGGACTAGCGGGACCAATGAGCAGTTCTTC. Translated, it gives CASGTSGTNEQFF.

The chain joins TRBV12-3 or TRBV12-4 to TRBJ2-3, with D possibly matching TRBD1 (6 bases). This CDR3 has 14 amino acids. V was pared by 7 bases and J by 2 bases, with 13 bases between. The CDR3 DNA follows: TGTGCCAGCAAGGTGACAGGAACCACAGATACGCAGTATTTT. This codes for CASKVTGTTDTQYF.

The table lists this clonotype with a few counts. The chain carries TRBV28 and TRBJ1-2, with 8 nucleotides matching TRBD1. The CDR3 spans 15 residues. Germline values: CDR1 MDHEN, CDR2 SYDVKM. V dropped 6 bases and J dropped 2; count of bases not matched to a gene: 8. CDR3 in amino acids: CASSPWTGTNYGYTF. CDR3 sequence (DNA): TGTGCCAGCAGCCCCTGGACAGGGACGAACTATGGCTACACCTTC.

The chain joins TRBV2 to TRBJ1-5; 8 positions match TRBD1. The trim removed 6 bases at V and 5 bases at J, leaving 9 bases unmatched. Germline CDR1 and CDR2: SNHLY and FYNNEI. This CDR3 region has 15 residues. CDR3: CASRGRQGSYQPQHF. Here the CDR3 DNA reads TGTGCCAGCAGGGGGCGACAGGGGTCCTATCAGCCCCAGCATTTT. Full variable domain (missing parts from reference TRBV2 and TRBJ1-5): EPEVTQTPSHQVTQMGQEVILRCVPISNHLYFYWYRQILGQKVEFLVSFYNNEISEKSEIFDDQFSVERPDGSNFTLKIRSTKLEDSAMYFCASRGRQGSYQPQHFGDGTRLSIL.